These T cell receptor beta chains were read from a single sample in a study of cytomegalovirus exposure and HLA in healthy donors. Sequencing used immunoSEQ multiplex PCR; TCRdb keeps in-frame clones, though not all of them. Of about 260,000 clones detected, 90% appear once; the ten largest clones hold 3.1%. The sequenced sample was PBMCs. The origin of the receptors is a woman in her 30s in good health and CMV-seronegative. Each CDR3 is given with its conserved first and last residue. D genes are given only for firm matches. The size of a clone is reported for some rows only, either as once, few or many, or as a class for expanded clones.

NA	TRBD2	18	TRBV7-2	TRBJ2-7	CASLPAGLAGGKSSEQYF	TGTGCCAGCCTACCGGCGGGTCTAGCGGGAGGGAAGAGTAGCGAGCAGTACTTC
NA	NA	15	TRBV25-1	TRBJ2-3	CASSGIYSSTDTQYF	TGTGCCAGCAGTGGCATTTACTCTAGCACAGATACGCAGTATTTT
NA	TRBD2	13	TRBV28	TRBJ2-7	CASSLSSSGSRYF	TGTGCCAGCAGTTTATCCTCTAGCGGGAGCAGGTACTTC
NA	NA	14	TRBV18	TRBJ1-2	CASSPIDRPEGYTF	TGTGCCAGCTCACCCATCGACAGGCCGGAGGGCTACACCTTC
large	NA	17	TRBV4-3	TRBJ2-1	CASSQDSAGEAYNEQFF	TGCGCCAGCAGCCAAGATTCTGCAGGGGAGGCCTACAATGAGCAGTTCTTC
NA	NA	13	TRBV28	TRBJ2-1	CASSLEWTDKQFF	TGTGCCAGCAGTTTGGAATGGACAGACAAGCAGTTCTTC
NA	TRBD1	14	TRBV6-5	TRBJ2-7	CASGLDRGFYEQYF	TGTGCCAGCGGCCTAGACAGGGGGTTCTACGAGCAGTACTTC
once	NA	15	TRBV27	TRBJ2-3	CASSSSRQGTDTQYF	TGTGCCAGCAGTTCTAGCCGACAGGGCACAGATACGCAGTATTTT
NA	NA	14	TRBV6-5	TRBJ2-1	CASSYGSPRLVQFF	TGTGCCAGCAGTTACGGGAGCCCGCGACTCGTTCAGTTCTTC
NA	TRBD2	16	TRBV11-2	TRBJ2-1	CASSTTSGSSYNEQFF	TGTGCCAGCAGCACCACTAGCGGGAGTTCCTACAATGAGCAGTTCTTC
NA	NA	15	TRBV7-2	TRBJ2-7	CASSLFQASSYEQYF	TGTGCCAGCAGCTTATTCCAGGCGAGCTCCTACGAGCAGTACTTC